The 25 T cell receptor beta chains in this list originate from one sample, sequenced in a study of shared clonotypes between healthy human individuals (dated by TCRdb to 2019 to 2021). Library generation was performed with the immunoSEQ multiplex PCR assay. TCRdb took over this immuneACCESS table, retaining in-frame rearrangements with V and J assigned. Such tables are incomplete; in checked studies, under half of the missing clones stem from an unresolved V gene, and the remainder is unexplained. For this sample the table gives more than 2,000,000 clones, of which approximately 93% were detected only once. The ten top clones hold about 0.37% of the sample. The material sequenced was naive CD4+ T cells from PBMCs. Interpreted using the paper, the cell subset or site label stands for: CD45RA+ positively selected. The source of these receptors is a man between 18 and 35 years old in good health. Some clones in this sample may be carry-over from other donors' samples.

In this sample, this clone turned up a few times. In the same sample, other DNA sequences code for this CDR3. The V call is TRBV5-1, the J call TRBJ1-1; D is undetermined. The CDR3 consists of 14 residues. V shed 0 bases and J shed 1 base, with 7 bases lying between them. Germline V lookup: CDR1 SGHRS, CDR2 YFSETQ. Written as DNA, the CDR3 is TGCGCCAGCAGCTTGGTCGCCGGGAACACTGAAGCTTTCTTT. Amino acids: CASSLVAGNTEAFF. The entire variable domain, with the rest obtained from reference TRBV5-1 and TRBJ1-1, is as follows: KAGVTQTPRYLIKTRGQQVTLSCSPISGHRSVSWYQQTPGQGLQFLFEYFSETQRNKGNFPGRFSGRQFSNSRSEMNVSTLELGDSALYLCASSLVAGNTEAFFGQGTRLTVV.

This sequence joins TRBV7-3 and TRBJ2-1; 8 bases line up with TRBD2. The CDR3 sequence is 15 residues long. CDR1 is SGHTA, CDR2 FQGTGA, per germline. V lost 5 bases, J lost 3 bases, and 6 bases stayed unmatched. For the CDR3, the DNA is TGTGCCAGCAGCAGGAGCGGGGGATTCTACAATGAGCAGTTCTTC. Translating gives CASSRSGGFYNEQFF. Looking up the rest from reference TRBV7-3 and TRBJ2-1 gives the full variable domain: GAGVSQTPSNKVTEKGKYVELRCDPISGHTALYWYRQSLGQGPEFLIYFQGTGAADDSGLPNDRFFAVRPEGSVSTLKIQRTERGDSAVYLCASSRSGGFYNEQFFGPGTRLTVL.

The V call is TRBV2, the J call TRBJ1-5; D is possibly TRBD1 (5 bases). This CDR3 region has 15 residues. V lost 1 base to trimming and J lost 7 bases, with 14 bases between them. Germline assignment: CDR1 SNHLY and CDR2 FYNNEI. This CDR3 is CASSEGSGQRQPQHF. The CDR3 DNA is TGTGCCAGCAGTGAAGGGTCCGGACAACGGCAGCCCCAGCATTTT.

Worth noting for this clone: Different DNA sequences within this sample yield the same CDR3. This chain links TRBV7-2 with TRBJ2-7; no clear D. CDR3 length equals 12 residues. Trimming removed 5 bases at V and 0 bases at J, with 5 bases between. Germline CDR1 SGHTA, CDR2 FQGNSA. The CDR3 region is CASSPPSYEQYF. The CDR3 DNA follows: TGTGCCAGCAGCCCCCCCTCCTACGAGCAGTACTTC. The entire variable domain, with the rest obtained from reference TRBV7-2 and TRBJ2-7, is as follows: GAGVSQSPSNKVTEKGKDVELRCDPISGHTALYWYRQSLGQGLEFLIYFQGNSAPDKSGLPSDRFSAERTGGSVSTLTIQRTQQEDSAVYLCASSPPSYEQYFGPGTRLTVT.

Worth noting for this clone: The sample carries other DNA sequences with the same CDR3. The chain links TRBV15 to TRBJ1-4, with D perhaps TRBD1 (5 bases). There are 14 residues in the CDR3. V lost 1 base and J lost 8, with 11 bases in between. CDR1 LNHNV and CDR2 YYDKDF come from the germline V gene (reference sequence). CDR3 in amino acids: CATSRGQGGEKLFF. As DNA, the CDR3 is TGTGCCACCAGCAGAGGGCAGGGAGGCGAAAAACTGTTTTTT.

V is TRBV7-3 and J is TRBJ2-3, with 11 bases identical to TRBD2. J lost 9 bases, V lost 4 bases, and 6 bases had no gene match. Germline CDR1 SGHTA, CDR2 FQGTGA. The CDR3 sequence is 14 residues long. CDR3 DNA sequence: TGTGCCAGCAGCTCAGGGACTAGCGGACGGACGCAGTATTTT. As protein: CASSSGTSGRTQYF.

The CDR3: CATSSPLVSGEQFF. CDR3 coding DNA: TGTGCCACCAGCTCCCCCCTAGTCTCTGGTGAGCAGTTCTTC. The rearrangement joins TRBV15 to TRBJ2-1; no firm D call. The CDR3 is made up of 14 amino acids. V lost 5 bases and J 9 bases, leaving 17 bases between the germline ends. Germline lookup yields CDR1 LNHNV and CDR2 YYDKDF (reference sequence).

This rearrangement joins TRBV5-6 to TRBJ1-2; perhaps TRBD1 as D (5 bases). The CDR3 totals 17 residues. The V end lost 4 bases, the J end lost 3 bases, and 22 bases lay between the germline ends. Per germline, CDR1 SGHDT and CDR2 YYEEEE. CDR3 DNA: TGTGCCAGCAGCCGGCCGCCCCTGGTGGGACTGCACTATGGCTACACCTTC. It yields the protein CASSRPPLVGLHYGYTF.

The chain carries TRBV2 and TRBJ1-5, with D maybe TRBD1 (6 bases). V lost 3 bases and J 5 bases, leaving 14 bases between the germline ends. Germline V CDR1 and CDR2: SNHLY, FYNNEI. This CDR3 has 15 amino acids. The CDR3 DNA sequence: TGTGCCAGCAGTGAGCGGGCCAGGGGCCATCAGCCCCAGCATTTT. Its protein is CASSERARGHQPQHF.

V gene TRBV11-3 combines with J gene TRBJ2-7; no firm D call. The CDR3 runs 12 residues. Per germline, CDR1 SGHNT and CDR2 YENEEA. The V end lost 4 bases, the J end lost 0 bases, and 4 bases lay between the germline ends. The CDR3: CASSWNSYEQYF. In DNA, the CDR3 is TGTGCCAGCAGCTGGAACTCCTACGAGCAGTACTTC.

The chain is built from TRBV27 and TRBJ2-2, with 7 bases lining up with TRBD2. The V gene's germline CDR1 is MNHEY and CDR2 SMNVEV (reference sequence). The V segment lost 3 bases and the J segment 6 bases; nucleotides outside the gene matches: 13. This CDR3 contains 17 residues. In DNA, the CDR3 is TGTGCCAGCAGTTTCTCGGCAACTCGGGGGGTCGCCGGGGAGCTGTTTTTT. Translating it yields CASSFSATRGVAGELFF.

This chain uses TRBV11-2 with TRBJ2-6; D ambiguous. Germline V CDR1 and CDR2: SGHAT, FQNNGV. The V end lost 1 base, the J end lost 0 bases, and 10 bases lay between the germline ends. CDR3 length: 17 residues. CDR3 nucleotide sequence: TGTGCCAGCAGCTTAGTTTTGGCCCTCTCTGGGGCCAACGTCCTGACTTTC. It encodes CASSLVLALSGANVLTF.

The genes are TRBV29-1 and TRBJ2-5, with 10 bases fitting TRBD1. The V and J ends lost 6 bases and 5 bases, in that order; junction bases with no gene match: 9. The CDR3 length is 14 residues. Germline V gene lookup returns CDR1 SQVTM and CDR2 ANQGSEA. Here the CDR3 DNA reads TGCAGCGTGGGGTGGACAGGGGGATGGGAGACCCAGTACTTC. As protein: CSVGWTGGWETQYF.

Notes on this clone: Other DNA sequences within the sample encode an identical CDR3. V and J are TRBV18 and TRBJ1-5; D is unclear. This CDR3 is built from 13 residues. V gave up 2 bases and J gave up 6 bases, with 8 bases separating them. Germline V gene lookup returns CDR1 KGHSH and CDR2 LQKENI. DNA of the CDR3: TGTGCCAGCTCACCAGGTTTAAGTCAGCCCCAGCATTTT. Amino acids: CASSPGLSQPQHF.

The rearrangement joins TRBV10-2 to TRBJ2-7, with 7 bases fitting TRBD1. V lost 6 bases, J lost 1 base, and 9 bases stayed unmatched. The CDR3 is 15 residues long. CDR1 is WSHSY, CDR2 SAAADI, per germline. The CDR3 nucleotides read TGCGCCAGCAGGATTGAGACAGGGCCGTCCTACGAGCAGTACTTC. Its protein product is CASRIETGPSYEQYF.

Here the CDR3 reads CASSPLGQGFSYEQYF. CDR3 DNA: TGTGCCAGCAGTCCCCTGGGACAGGGGTTTTCCTACGAGCAGTACTTC. V is TRBV28 and J is TRBJ2-7; 10 nucleotides match TRBD1. The CDR3 runs 16 residues. CDR1 MDHEN and CDR2 SYDVKM come from the germline V gene. The V gene end was trimmed by 5 bases and the J gene end by 1 base; junction bases not matched to a gene: 8.

This sequence joins TRBV18 and TRBJ2-7; D is ambiguous. V lost 4 bases and J lost 6, with 19 bases in between. This CDR3 has 15 residues. The germline CDR1 and CDR2 sequences are KGHSH and LQKENI. The CDR3 loop is CASSQINTLSGEQYF. The CDR3, as DNA: TGTGCCAGCTCACAGATAAATACCCTCTCTGGCGAGCAGTACTTC.

The V and J genes are TRBV18 and TRBJ1-5; a possible D gene is TRBD1 (5 bases). Trimming left V 6 bases short and J 0 bases short, with 21 bases between. The CDR3 loop spans 18 amino acids. Looked up from germline, CDR1 is KGHSH and CDR2 is LQKENI. CDR3 in DNA: TGTGCCAGCTCGCCGAACAGCTTAGGGACGGCTAGCAATCAGCCCCAGCATTTT. This translates into CASSPNSLGTASNQPQHF.

The J gene is TRBJ1-2, the V gene TRBV6-5; 7 positions match TRBD1. With V trimmed by 6 bases and J by 8 bases, 9 bases remained unmatched. This CDR3 has 13 residues. Germline V gene sequence: CDR1 MNHEY, CDR2 SVGAGI. The CDR3 sequence is CASSRQGVMGYTF. CDR3 DNA sequence: TGTGCCAGCAGCCGACAGGGAGTTATGGGCTACACCTTC.

The rearrangement links TRBV7-9 to TRBJ2-7, with unresolved D. The CDR3 is 13 amino acids. V lost 1 base, J lost 5 bases, and 9 bases lay in between. Germline loops: CDR1 SEHNR, CDR2 FQNEAQ (reference sequence). CDR3 DNA: TGTGCCAGCAGCTTAGTAGGGTTCGACGAGCAGTACTTC. This encodes CASSLVGFDEQYF.

About this clone itself: Different DNA sequences within this sample yield the same CDR3. CDR3 DNA: TGTGCCTGGAGTACGACCGGGGAGCTGTTTTTT. This codes for CAWSTTGELFF. V usage is TRBV30 and J usage is TRBJ2-2, with unresolved D. This CDR3 is built from 11 residues. The V end was cut by 2 bases, the J end by 5 bases, with 3 bases between. Germline CDR1 is GTSNPN and CDR2 is SVGIG (reference sequence).

V is TRBV29-1 and J is TRBJ2-7; TRBD1 matches at 8 bases. The trim removed 7 bases at V and 1 base at J, leaving 6 bases unmatched. The CDR3 consists of 13 residues. Germline V gene sequence: CDR1 SQVTM, CDR2 ANQGSEA. Here the CDR3 DNA reads TGCAGCGCCCGACAGGGGACATCCTACGAGCAGTACTTC. Translation: CSARQGTSYEQYF.

The chain uses TRBV25-1 and TRBJ2-7; a weak D match, TRBD1 (5 bases). Germline values: CDR1 MGHDK, CDR2 SYGVNS. V shed 8 bases and J shed 2 bases, with 19 bases lying between them. This CDR3 is 15 amino acids long. CDR3 DNA sequence: TGTGCCAGCCCCCGCCCCCAGGGAAGCCCCTACGAGCAGTACTTC. Translation gives CASPRPQGSPYEQYF.

V gene TRBV28 combines with J gene TRBJ1-3; D is perhaps TRBD1 (5 bases). Trimming took 5 bases from V and 4 from J, leaving 9 bases between them. The CDR3 consists of 13 residues. Germline CDR1 and CDR2: MDHEN and SYDVKM. The CDR3 DNA sequence: TGTGCCAGCAGTACACCAGGGGGAAACACCATATATTTT. It specifies CASSTPGGNTIYF.

V is TRBV15 and J is TRBJ2-7, with a weak D call TRBD1 (6 bases). CDR1 LNHNV and CDR2 YYDKDF come from the germline V gene (reference sequence). This CDR3 is 15 amino acids long. V gave up 0 bases and J gave up 3 bases, with 12 bases separating them. The CDR3 DNA follows: TGTGCCACCAGCAGAGATCCCGGACAGCGCTACGAGCAGTACTTC. It is translated as CATSRDPGQRYEQYF.